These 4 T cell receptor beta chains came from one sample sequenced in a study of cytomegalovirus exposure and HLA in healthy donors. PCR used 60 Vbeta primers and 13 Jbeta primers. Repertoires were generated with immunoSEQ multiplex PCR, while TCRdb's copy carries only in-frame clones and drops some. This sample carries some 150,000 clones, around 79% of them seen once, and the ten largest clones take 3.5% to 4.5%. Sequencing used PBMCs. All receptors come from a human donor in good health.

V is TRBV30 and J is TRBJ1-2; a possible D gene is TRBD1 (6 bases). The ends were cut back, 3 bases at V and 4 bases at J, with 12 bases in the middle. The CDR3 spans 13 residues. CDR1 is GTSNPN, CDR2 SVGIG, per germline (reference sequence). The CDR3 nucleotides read TGTGCCTGGAGCCCCCGGGACACCTATGGCTACACCTTC. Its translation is CAWSPRDTYGYTF.

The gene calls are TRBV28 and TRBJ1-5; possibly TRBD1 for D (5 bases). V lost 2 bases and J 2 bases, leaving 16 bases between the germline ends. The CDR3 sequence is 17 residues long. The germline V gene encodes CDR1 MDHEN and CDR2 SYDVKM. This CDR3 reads CASSLQARVFGNQPQHF. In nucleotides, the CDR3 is TGTGCCAGCAGTTTACAGGCCAGGGTCTTTGGCAATCAGCCCCAGCATTTT.

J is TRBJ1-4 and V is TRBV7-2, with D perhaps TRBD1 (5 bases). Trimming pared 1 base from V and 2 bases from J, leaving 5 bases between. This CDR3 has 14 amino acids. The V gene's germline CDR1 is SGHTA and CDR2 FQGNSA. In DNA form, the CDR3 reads TGTGCCAGCAGCTTAGGACAGACTAATGAAAAACTGTTTTTT. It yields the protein CASSLGQTNEKLFF.

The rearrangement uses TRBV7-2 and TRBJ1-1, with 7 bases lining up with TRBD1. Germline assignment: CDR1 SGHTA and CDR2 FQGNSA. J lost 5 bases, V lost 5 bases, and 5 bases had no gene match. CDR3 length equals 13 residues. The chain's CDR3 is CASSPGTVTEAFF. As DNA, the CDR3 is TGTGCCAGCAGCCCTGGGACAGTAACTGAAGCTTTCTTT.